These T cell receptor beta chains were read from a single sample in a study of cytomegalovirus exposure and HLA in healthy donors. The data were produced by immunoSEQ multiplex PCR, yet TCRdb's version contains in-frame clones alone and is incomplete. The sample has more than 95,000 clones; roughly 80% are singletons. Sequenced input: PBMCs. The source is a man aged 18 to 30 in good health and CMV-seropositive. The CDR3 runs from the conserved cysteine through the conserved F or W. A D gene is named only where the DNA matches it firmly. Clone sizes are given selectively: once, few, many, or a class where the clone is expanded.

TRBD2,TRBV6-5,TRBJ2-5,NA,CASSYSGGPQETQYF,TGTGCCAGCAGTTACAGCGGGGGGCCACAAGAGACCCAGTACTTC
TRBD2,TRBV30,TRBJ2-3,NA,CAWTYQAGGRDTQYF,TGTGCCTGGACCTACCAAGCGGGGGGGCGAGATACGCAGTATTTT
TRBD1,TRBV5-1,TRBJ2-7,NA,CASSLPTGAGEQYF,TGCGCCAGCAGCTTGCCGACAGGGGCCGGGGAGCAGTACTTC
TRBD2,TRBV10-3,TRBJ2-3,NA,CAISDPGLAGGSDTQYF,TGTGCCATCAGTGACCCGGGACTAGCGGGGGGGTCAGATACGCAGTATTTT
NA,TRBV9,TRBJ1-3,NA,CASSVGQSGNTIYF,TGTGCCAGCAGCGTAGGGCAAAGTGGAAACACCATATATTTT
NA,TRBV30,TRBJ1-6,NA,CAWEGGLNNSPLHF,TGTGCCTGGGAGGGGGGGTTGAATAATTCACCCCTCCACTTT
NA,TRBV18,TRBJ1-1,NA,CASSRIPEAEAFF,TGTGCCAGCTCACGGATCCCTGAGGCCGAAGCTTTCTTT
NA,TRBV7-3,TRBJ2-2,NA,CASSQPNSDTSNTGELFF,TGTGCCAGCAGCCAGCCCAATTCGGACACTTCGAACACCGGGGAGCTGTTTTTT
NA,TRBV7-9,TRBJ1-1,few,CASSYRDIEAFF,TGTGCCAGCAGCTACCGGGACATTGAAGCTTTCTTT
TRBD2,TRBV30,TRBJ2-3,NA,CASGLAGSTDTQYF,TGTGCCTCGGGACTAGCGGGGAGTACAGATACGCAGTATTTT
NA,TRBV7-9,TRBJ1-1,NA,CASSAGGGLEAFF,TGTGCCAGCAGCGCCGGGGGAGGCCTTGAAGCTTTCTTT
NA,TRBV5-8,TRBJ1-6,NA,CASSLEPGLLNSPLHF,TGTGCCAGCAGCTTGGAGCCAGGGCTCCTTAATTCACCCCTCCACTTT
TRBD1,TRBV5-4,TRBJ1-1,NA,CATTQGAITEAFF,TGTGCCACTACCCAGGGGGCAATTACTGAAGCTTTCTTT
TRBD1,TRBV19,TRBJ1-5,NA,CASSSSGQSNQPQHF,TGTGCCAGTAGTAGCTCGGGACAGAGCAATCAGCCCCAGCATTTT
TRBD2,TRBV27,TRBJ2-1,NA,CASSSSGGTYNEQFF,TGTGCCAGCAGTTCTAGCGGGGGGACTTACAATGAGCAGTTCTTC
NA,TRBV10-3,TRBJ2-7,once,CATSGAGGNSFSYEQYF,TGTGCCACCTCAGGGGCAGGAGGAAATTCTTTTTCCTACGAGCAGTACTTC
NA,TRBV7-8,TRBJ1-1,NA,CASSLQEVSTEAFF,TGTGCCAGCAGCTTACAGGAAGTTTCGACTGAAGCTTTCTTT
NA,TRBV19,TRBJ2-5,few,CASSGRGGGLETQYF,TGTGCCAGTAGTGGCCGTGGAGGGGGCTTAGAGACCCAGTACTTC
NA,TRBV7-9,TRBJ1-6,NA,CASSLGQNSPLHF,TGTGCCAGCAGCTTGGGACAAAATTCACCCCTCCACTTT
TRBD1,TRBV19,TRBJ1-2,NA,CATAGPTTGVGYGYTF,TGTGCCACGGCCGGACCGACGACAGGGGTAGGATATGGCTACACCTTC
NA,TRBV7-3,TRBJ2-3,NA,CASSLGDFDTQYF,TGTGCCAGCAGCCTAGGGGACTTTGATACGCAGTATTTT
NA,TRBV6-1,TRBJ1-5,NA,CASLVGGASNQPQHF,TGTGCCAGCCTCGTGGGAGGGGCTAGCAATCAGCCCCAGCATTTT
TRBD1,TRBV5-6,TRBJ2-7,NA,CASSRSAGTGVF,TGTGCCAGCAGCCGTTCAGCCGGGACAGGGGTCTTC
TRBD1,TRBV29-1,TRBJ2-7,NA,CSARTGNLTYEQYF,TGCAGCGCCCGGACAGGGAATCTTACCTACGAGCAGTACTTC
TRBD1,TRBV27,TRBJ1-2,NA,CASSISNAGGAGGYTF,TGTGCCAGCAGTATATCGAACGCAGGGGGCGCGGGTGGCTACACCTTC
TRBD1,TRBV9,TRBJ1-3,NA,CASSEQTGALMGNTIYF,TGTGCCAGCAGCGAACAGACAGGGGCGCTGATGGGAAACACCATATATTTT
NA,TRBV4-1,TRBJ1-1,NA,CASSQIGTPLGTEAFF,TGCGCCAGCAGCCAAATCGGGACACCTCTCGGGACTGAAGCTTTCTTT
NA,TRBV28,TRBJ2-7,NA,CASSLAGVAYEQYF,TGTGCCAGCAGTTTGGCAGGGGTTGCCTACGAGCAGTACTTC
NA,TRBV18,TRBJ1-1,NA,CASSPGGAKLGLHTEAFF,TGTGCCAGCTCACCTGGGGGGGCCAAACTCGGACTTCACACTGAAGCTTTCTTT
NA,TRBV7-2,TRBJ2-7,NA,CASTRRGTSYEQYF,TGTGCCAGCACCCGGCGGGGTACCTCCTACGAGCAGTACTTC
TRBD1,TRBV9,TRBJ1-1,NA,CASSAETGGNTEAFF,TGTGCCAGCAGCGCGGAGACAGGGGGCAACACTGAAGCTTTCTTT
NA,TRBV7-7,TRBJ2-5,NA,CASSFGWGDGETQYF,TGTGCCAGCAGCTTCGGGTGGGGGGACGGGGAGACCCAGTACTTC
TRBD1,TRBV6-1,TRBJ1-5,NA,CASTRQGVGNQPQHF,TGTGCCAGCACCCGACAGGGGGTGGGCAATCAGCCCCAGCATTTT
NA,TRBV6-5,TRBJ1-5,NA,CASSYSESNQPQHF,TGTGCCAGCAGTTACTCGGAGAGCAATCAGCCCCAGCATTTT
TRBD1,TRBV2,TRBJ2-5,NA,CASKSFGTGPKETQYF,TGTGCCAGCAAGTCCTTTGGGACAGGGCCCAAAGAGACCCAGTACTTC
NA,TRBV5-1,TRBJ1-1,NA,CASSRGQSKEFGTEAFF,TGCGCCAGCAGCAGGGGACAAAGTAAAGAGTTCGGCACTGAAGCTTTCTTT
TRBD1,TRBV7-9,TRBJ1-2,once,CASSFLDRVESGYTF,TGTGCCAGCAGCTTCCTAGACAGGGTAGAGTCTGGCTACACCTTC
TRBD2,TRBV30,TRBJ2-7,NA,CAWSLTSVYEQYF,TGTGCCTGGAGCTTGACTAGCGTCTACGAGCAGTACTTC
NA,TRBV18,TRBJ1-1,NA,CASSPLQGSTEAFF,TGTGCCAGCTCACCACTGCAGGGTAGCACTGAAGCTTTCTTT
TRBD2,TRBV5-1,TRBJ2-7,NA,CASSLAAGGDEQYF,TGCGCCAGCAGCTTGGCCGCGGGAGGGGACGAGCAGTACTTC
TRBD2,TRBV27,TRBJ2-5,NA,CASSPAPSGQETQYF,TGTGCCAGCAGCCCCGCCCCTAGCGGCCAAGAGACCCAGTACTTC
TRBD1,TRBV29-1,TRBJ1-1,NA,CSAWTGVNTEAFF,TGCAGCGCTTGGACAGGGGTGAACACTGAAGCTTTCTTT
NA,TRBV7-6,TRBJ2-3,NA,CASSLEANHRTDTQYF,TGTGCCAGCAGCTTAGAAGCCAACCACCGCACAGATACGCAGTATTTT
TRBD1,TRBV13,TRBJ1-5,few,CASSGQGSNQPQHF,TGTGCCAGCAGCGGACAGGGGAGCAATCAGCCCCAGCATTTT
TRBD1,TRBV5-1,TRBJ2-7,NA,CASSLEGAGGEQYF,TGCGCCAGCAGCTTGGAGGGGGCAGGGGGCGAGCAGTACTTC
TRBD1,TRBV19,TRBJ1-5,once,CASGTGGAGDQPQHF,TGTGCCAGCGGGACAGGGGGCGCGGGAGACCAGCCCCAGCATTTT
NA,TRBV4-1,TRBJ1-1,NA,CASSQGRGSHNTEAFF,TGCGCCAGCAGCCAAGGGCGAGGCAGCCACAACACTGAAGCTTTCTTT
NA,TRBV6-1,TRBJ2-2,few,CASSETAGYTGELFF,TGTGCCAGCAGCGAAACGGCGGGTTACACCGGGGAGCTGTTTTTT
NA,TRBV13,TRBJ1-6,NA,CASSLGGASPLHF,TGTGCCAGCAGCCTCGGGGGAGCCTCACCCCTCCACTTT
TRBD2,TRBV7-3,TRBJ2-3,NA,CASAAGKTPSTDTQYF,TGTGCCAGCGCAGCGGGGAAGACCCCTAGCACAGATACGCAGTATTTT
TRBD1,TRBV6-5,TRBJ1-2,NA,CASRTGGNYGYTF,TGTGCCAGCAGAACAGGGGGTAACTATGGCTACACCTTC
TRBD2,TRBV19,TRBJ2-1,few,CASQGGRGSYNEQFF,TGTGCCAGTCAGGGCGGGAGGGGGAGCTACAATGAGCAGTTCTTC
NA,TRBV7-8,TRBJ1-3,NA,CASSLDGAGNTIYF,TGTGCCAGCAGCTTAGACGGGGCTGGAAACACCATATATTTT
NA,TRBV6-6,TRBJ1-1,few,CASSEDLRNTEAFF,TGTGCCAGCAGCGAAGATTTGAGGAACACTGAAGCTTTCTTT
NA,TRBV5-1,TRBJ2-6,NA,CASSLTGERGANVLTF,TGCGCCAGCAGCTTGACCGGAGAGCGAGGGGCCAACGTCCTGACTTTC
TRBD1,TRBV4-1,TRBJ2-2,NA,CASTLGTGGFGELFF,TGCGCCAGCACTCTCGGGACAGGGGGCTTCGGGGAGCTGTTTTTT
TRBD1,TRBV27,TRBJ2-1,NA,CASSLSGFWDRGTNEQFF,TGTGCCAGCAGTTTATCGGGGTTCTGGGACAGGGGGACCAATGAGCAGTTCTTC